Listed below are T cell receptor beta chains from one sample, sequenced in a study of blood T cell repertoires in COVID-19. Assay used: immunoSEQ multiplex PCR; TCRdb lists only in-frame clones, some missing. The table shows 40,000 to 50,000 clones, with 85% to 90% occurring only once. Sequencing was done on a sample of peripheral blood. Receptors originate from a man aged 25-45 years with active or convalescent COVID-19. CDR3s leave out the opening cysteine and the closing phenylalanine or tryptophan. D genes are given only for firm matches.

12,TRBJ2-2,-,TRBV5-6,ASSFQGPTGELF
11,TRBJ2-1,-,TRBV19,ASSEQGHLEQF
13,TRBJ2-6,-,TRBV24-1,ATSGASSGANVLT
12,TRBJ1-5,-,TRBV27,ASSLSYSNQPQH
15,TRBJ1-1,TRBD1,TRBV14,ASSQHRQGAINTEAF
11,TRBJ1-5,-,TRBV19,ASNHRDGQPQH
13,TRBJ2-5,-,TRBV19,ASRETSVKQETQY
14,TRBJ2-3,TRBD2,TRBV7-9,ASSQGLAGGTDTQY
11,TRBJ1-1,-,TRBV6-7,ASSYIRNTEAF
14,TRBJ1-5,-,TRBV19,ASSSQGPYSNQPQH
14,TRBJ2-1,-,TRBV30,AWSVPLDYRYNEQF
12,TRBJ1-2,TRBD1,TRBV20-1,SASRQGVGYGYT
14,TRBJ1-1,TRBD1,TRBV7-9,ASSSGQGGGVAEAF
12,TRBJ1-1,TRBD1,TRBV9,ASSAGQGYTEAF
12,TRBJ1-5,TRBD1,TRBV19,ATSNRGGNQPQH
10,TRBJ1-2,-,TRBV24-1,ATSQTNYGYT
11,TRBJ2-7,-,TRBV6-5,ASSYTQGYEQY
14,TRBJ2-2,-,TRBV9,ASSVVSRVNTGELF
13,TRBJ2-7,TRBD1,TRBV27,ASSPYRDRGYEQY
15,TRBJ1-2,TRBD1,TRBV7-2,ASSLNWRGRSGYGYT
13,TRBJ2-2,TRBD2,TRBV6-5,ASSLLAGGGGELF
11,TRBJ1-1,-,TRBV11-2,ASSGGMNTEAF
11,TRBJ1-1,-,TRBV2,ASSEDKNTEAF
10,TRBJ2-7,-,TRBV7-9,ASSRTAYEQY
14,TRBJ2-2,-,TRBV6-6,ASSYLVGSGTGELF
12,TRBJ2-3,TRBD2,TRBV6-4,ASSDSGGADTQY
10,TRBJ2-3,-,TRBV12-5,ASGLESGPWY
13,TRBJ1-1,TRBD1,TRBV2,ASSSRTGTNTEAF
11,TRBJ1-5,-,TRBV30,AWSVAGDQPQH
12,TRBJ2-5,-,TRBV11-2,ASSLVRGKETQY
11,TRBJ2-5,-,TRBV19,ASSISGVKTQY
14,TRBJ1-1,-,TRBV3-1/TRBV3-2,ASSQERGWANTEAF
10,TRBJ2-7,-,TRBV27,ASIWTEYEQY
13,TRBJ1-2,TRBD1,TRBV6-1,ASSDPQTGNYGYT
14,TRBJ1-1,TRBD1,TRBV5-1,ASSNLDRGRNTEAF
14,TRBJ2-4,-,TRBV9,ASSGGTSIAKNIQY
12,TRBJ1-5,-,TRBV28,ASCRGHSNQPQH
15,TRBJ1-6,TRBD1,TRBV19,ASSIRDRGDYNSPLH
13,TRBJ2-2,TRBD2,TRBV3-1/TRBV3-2,ASSGSGRFTGELF
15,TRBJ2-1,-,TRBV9,ASSAPTGRDSYNEQF
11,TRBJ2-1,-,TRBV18,ASSPMLGGEQF
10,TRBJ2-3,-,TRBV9,ASRDWSDTQY
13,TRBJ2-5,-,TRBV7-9,ASSLGTTGRETQY
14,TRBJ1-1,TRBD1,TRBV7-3,ASSRPMTGGRTEAF
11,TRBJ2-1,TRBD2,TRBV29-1,SVGSGGSNEQF
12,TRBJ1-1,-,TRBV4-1,ASSQVSLNTEAF
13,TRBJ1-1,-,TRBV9,ASSAGGRQRTEAF
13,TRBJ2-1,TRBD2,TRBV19,ASSMELALYNEQF
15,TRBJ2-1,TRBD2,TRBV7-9,ASSPEGGRAVYNEQF